These 32 T cell receptor beta chains originate from one sample sequenced in a study of T cell responses to AZD1222 COVID-19 vaccine. Assay used: immunoSEQ multiplex PCR; TCRdb lists only in-frame clones, some missing. The data hold about 200,000 clones, with roughly nine tenths observed a single time. The sample here was peripheral blood, taken 28 days after the second dose of the MenACWY control vaccine. Every receptor here comes from an adult who received the MenACWY meningococcal vaccine as a control.

This chain links TRBV12-3 or TRBV12-4 with TRBJ1-2; D is possibly TRBD1 (5 bases). The CDR3 covers 12 residues. Trimming stripped 6 bases from V and 7 bases from J, with 12 bases between. As DNA, the CDR3 is TGTGCCAGCAGCAAGGGCGGGGGTGGCTACACCTTC. Its translation is CASSKGGGGYTF.

This rearrangement joins TRBV30 to TRBJ2-7; the match to TRBD2 covers 12 bases. Germline CDR1 GTSNPN, CDR2 SVGIG (reference sequence). The CDR3 runs 15 residues. V shed 3 bases, J shed 0 bases, and the junction held 3 bases outside the gene matches. For the CDR3, the DNA is TGTGCCTGGAGAGGACTAGCGGGGAGCTCCTACGAGCAGTACTTC. It codes for CAWRGLAGSSYEQYF.

The chain couples TRBV27 to TRBJ1-3; the match to TRBD1 covers 11 bases. The CDR3 length is 14 residues. V was clipped by 5 bases and J by 11 bases; unmatched bases: 8. The germline V gene has CDR1 MNHEY and CDR2 SMNVEV (reference sequence). The CDR3 nucleotides read TGTGCCAGCAGTCCCGGGACAGGGGGACTACCCATATATTTT. Translated: CASSPGTGGLPIYF.

This clone showed up just a few times. The rearrangement uses TRBV7-9 and TRBJ2-1, with D hard to call. Trimming stripped 5 bases from V and 3 bases from J, with 14 bases between. The CDR3 totals 15 residues. Per the germline V gene, CDR1 is SEHNR and CDR2 is FQNEAQ (reference sequence). The CDR3 DNA reads as TGTGCCAGCAGCGCCGCTCTCTCTGGCTACAATGAGCAGTTCTTC. This sequence encodes CASSAALSGYNEQFF.

This rearrangement joins TRBV12-3 or TRBV12-4 to TRBJ2-7; 8 positions match TRBD2. The CDR3 has 13 residues. V lost 8 bases and J lost 4; bases outside the gene matches: 7. CDR3 sequence (DNA): TGTGCCAGCTCGGCGGGAGGACCTTACGAGCAGTACTTC. It yields the protein CASSAGGPYEQYF.

This rearrangement joins TRBV6-2 or TRBV6-3 to TRBJ1-2; D remains unclear. The germline V gene has CDR1 MNHEY and CDR2 SVGEGT. This CDR3 spans 12 amino acids. Trimming took off 4 bases at V and 8 bases at J, with 11 bases between the two ends. This CDR3 is CASSLTDVGYTF. As DNA, the CDR3 is TGTGCCAGCAGTTTGACCGACGTGGGCTACACCTTC.

V usage is TRBV27 and J usage is TRBJ1-2, with TRBD1 matching 11 bases. After removal of 8 bases from V and 7 bases from J, the junction contained 6 bases not matched to a gene. This CDR3 region has 13 residues. Germline V lookup: CDR1 MNHEY, CDR2 SMNVEV (reference sequence). CDR3: CASGGQGASGYTF. CDR3 DNA sequence: TGTGCCAGCGGCGGACAGGGGGCTTCTGGCTACACCTTC.

In this sample, this clone turned up once. V is TRBV11-2 and J is TRBJ2-7; the D gene could be TRBD1 or TRBD2 (6 bases each). The CDR3 length is 19 residues. The V gene's germline CDR1 is SGHAT and CDR2 FQNNGV. V lost 4 bases, J lost 3 bases, and 28 bases lay in between. The CDR3 here is CASSSRGRPPGESFYEQYF. CDR3 in DNA: TGTGCCAGCAGCTCGAGGGGGAGACCACCGGGAGAAAGTTTCTACGAGCAGTACTTC.

This clone came up once. The genes are TRBV9 and TRBJ1-3; TRBD1 aligns across 7 bases. Germline loops: CDR1 SGDLS, CDR2 YYNGEE. The J segment lost 2 bases and the V segment lost 0 bases, leaving 8 bases of the junction unmatched. The CDR3 covers 17 residues. The CDR3 DNA follows: TGTGCCAGCAGCGTAGGACAGGGACTGACAGCTGGAAACACCATATATTTT. Translation: CASSVGQGLTAGNTIYF.

The genes are TRBV6-5 and TRBJ1-2; no reliable D call. The CDR3 covers 13 residues. Germline values: CDR1 MNHEY, CDR2 SVGAGI. V gave up 2 bases and J gave up 6 bases, with 10 bases separating them. DNA of the CDR3: TGTGCCAGCAGTTACGAGGGCCTGGATGGCTACACCTTC. Protein sequence: CASSYEGLDGYTF.

This chain joins TRBV5-1 and TRBJ2-6, with D possibly matching TRBD2 (6 bases). Per germline, CDR1 SGHRS and CDR2 YFSETQ. The CDR3 runs 15 residues. The V and J ends lost 0 bases and 5 bases respectively, with 9 bases between them. For the CDR3, the DNA is TGCGCCAGCAGCTTGGCGGGGGACTGGGCCAACGTCCTGACTTTC. Protein sequence: CASSLAGDWANVLTF.

This clone is a singleton in its sample. The CDR3, as DNA: TGTGCCAGCTCACCCGTGTTGGGGGTAGCGGGGAACAATGAGCAGTTCTTC. Translating gives CASSPVLGVAGNNEQFF. The chain links TRBV18 to TRBJ2-1; 8 nucleotides align to TRBD2. This CDR3 comprises 17 residues. Germline assignment: CDR1 KGHSH and CDR2 LQKENI. Trimming at V came to 3 bases and at J to 5 bases, leaving 12 bases not matched to a gene.

The V call is TRBV7-8, the J call TRBJ2-1; 11 bases agree with TRBD1. Germline loops: CDR1 SGHVS, CDR2 FQNEAQ. The CDR3 contains 14 residues. J gave up 7 bases and V 3 bases, and 2 bases lay outside the gene matches. CDR3 bases: TGTGCCAGCAGCTTGGGGACAGGGGGAAATGAGCAGTTCTTC. This encodes CASSLGTGGNEQFF.

V is TRBV20-1 and J is TRBJ1-3; 7 nucleotides align to TRBD1. The CDR3 has 15 amino acids. The V and J ends lost 6 bases and 9 bases, in that order; junction bases with no gene match: 17. Germline values: CDR1 DFQATT, CDR2 SNEGSKA (reference sequence). CDR3 bases: TGCAGTGCCAGTCCCGGGACAGTCTCGGGGGGCACCATATATTTT. Translated, it gives CSASPGTVSGGTIYF.

The V call is TRBV19, the J call TRBJ2-7; D is unclear. Germline-derived CDR1 and CDR2 are LNHDA and SQIVND (reference sequence). The V gene lost 0 bases and the J gene lost 6 bases, with 15 bases spanning the gap. The length of the CDR3 is 15 residues. The CDR3 DNA reads TGTGCCAGTAGTATAGACCCCAGGTTCCGGAGCGAGCAGTACTTC. This sequence encodes CASSIDPRFRSEQYF.

The rearrangement links TRBV9 to TRBJ1-4; 8 bases align to TRBD1. The CDR3 runs 15 residues. The V gene's germline CDR1 is SGDLS and CDR2 YYNGEE. Trimming at V came to 4 bases and at J to 7 bases, leaving 9 bases not matched to a gene. The CDR3 DNA is TGTGCCAGCAGCCGGAGACAGGGGACGGTTGAAAAACTGTTTTTT. Translating it yields CASSRRQGTVEKLFF.

The chain has TRBV11-3 and TRBJ2-3; D possibly matches TRBD1 or TRBD2 (5 bases each). The germline V and J ends were trimmed by 1 base and 5 bases, with 10 bases remaining between them. Germline V gives CDR1 SGHNT, CDR2 YENEEA. The CDR3 extends over 14 amino acids. Here the CDR3 reads CASSLGGNGDTQYF. CDR3 nucleotides: TGTGCCAGCAGCTTAGGGGGGAATGGAGATACGCAGTATTTT.

V is TRBV3-1 (or the pseudogene TRBV3-2) and J is TRBJ2-7, with a tentative D call TRBD2 (6 bases). Germline CDR1 and CDR2: LGHDT and YNNKEL (reference sequence). V lost 2 bases to trimming and J lost 0 bases, with 17 bases between them. The CDR3 loop spans 17 amino acids. CDR3 residues: CASSQPGGAGSSYEQYF. The CDR3 DNA reads TGTGCCAGCAGCCAACCAGGAGGAGCGGGTAGCTCCTACGAGCAGTACTTC.

This chain joins TRBV7-2 and TRBJ2-3, with 11 bases aligning to TRBD2. This CDR3 has 18 amino acids. V shed 1 base, J shed 7 bases, and the junction held 13 bases outside the gene matches. CDR1 is SGHTA, CDR2 FQGNSA, per germline. CDR3 loop: CASSLDGELAGVRNTQYF. In DNA form, the CDR3 reads TGTGCCAGCAGCTTAGATGGGGAACTAGCGGGAGTTCGCAATACGCAGTATTTT. Filled out from reference TRBV7-2 and TRBJ2-3, the complete variable domain reads GAGVSQSPSNKVTEKGKDVELRCDPISGHTALYWYRQSLGQGLEFLIYFQGNSAPDKSGLPSDRFSAERTGGSVSTLTIQRTQQEDSAVYLCASSLDGELAGVRNTQYFGPGTRLTVL.

A single count supports this clone. In nucleotides, the CDR3 is TGTGCCGGCACGCCGGGAGGAACTGAAGCTTTCTTT. Translation: CAGTPGGTEAFF. The rearrangement uses TRBV6-5 and TRBJ1-1; no clear D. CDR3 length equals 12 residues. In germline, CDR1 is MNHEY, CDR2 SVGAGI. The germline V and J ends were trimmed by 11 bases and 5 bases, with 15 bases remaining between them.

The genes are TRBV3-1 (or the pseudogene TRBV3-2) and TRBJ2-5; D unclear. Germline V gene lookup returns CDR1 LGHDT and CDR2 YNNKEL (reference sequence). Trimming removed 0 bases from V and 5 bases from J, with 4 bases in between. The CDR3 contains 12 residues. This CDR3 reads CASSQDTETQYF. CDR3 nucleotide sequence: TGTGCCAGCAGCCAAGATACCGAGACCCAGTACTTC.

This chain joins TRBV6-1 and TRBJ1-1, with unresolved D. Deletions cut 1 base from V and 3 bases from J, with 9 bases between. The germline CDR1 and CDR2 sequences are MNHNS and SASEGT. The CDR3 runs 14 residues. CDR3 nucleotides: TGTGCCAGCAGTGAAGGTCTTGTGGACACTGAAGCTTTCTTT. It is translated as CASSEGLVDTEAFF.

This chain uses TRBV5-6 with TRBJ1-3, with unresolved D. The CDR3 totals 15 residues. Germline V gene sequence: CDR1 SGHDT, CDR2 YYEEEE. V dropped 0 bases and J dropped 2 bases, with 9 bases sitting between them. This CDR3 is CASSLGGRAGNTIYF. For the CDR3, the DNA is TGTGCCAGCAGCTTGGGAGGGAGAGCTGGAAACACCATATATTTT.

In DNA form, the CDR3 reads TGCGCCAGCAGCCTTGGGACTAGCGGGAATAATCGACACGAGCAGTACTTC. Translation: CASSLGTSGNNRHEQYF. The chain has TRBV5-1 and TRBJ2-7; TRBD2 agrees at 13 bases. Germline CDR1 reads SGHRS; CDR2 reads YFSETQ. Germline trimming cut 4 bases from V and 5 bases from J; bases unmatched to any gene: 12. The CDR3 is 17 residues long.

The chain recombines TRBV10-2 with TRBJ1-1, with 7 bases that match TRBD1. CDR1 is WSHSY, CDR2 SAAADI, per germline. Trimming cost V 5 bases and J 4 bases; bases outside gene matches: 4. CDR3 size: 13 residues. The CDR3 DNA is TGCGCCAGCAGTCAACAGGGGAGCACTGAAGCTTTCTTT. Translation gives CASSQQGSTEAFF.

This clone was detected once. This chain uses TRBV7-8 with TRBJ2-1; TRBD2 matches 9 bases. From germline, CDR1 is SGHVS and CDR2 FQNEAQ. This CDR3 has 15 residues. After removal of 6 bases from V and 0 bases from J, the junction contained 3 bases not matched to a gene. CDR3 bases: TGTGCCAGCAGGTATAGCGGGAGCTCCTACAATGAGCAGTTCTTC. Translation gives CASRYSGSSYNEQFF. Complete variable domain (other parts from reference TRBV7-8 and TRBJ2-1): GAGVSQSPRYKVAKRGQDVALRCDPISGHVSLFWYQQALGQGPEFLTYFQNEAQLDKSGLPSDRFFAERPEGSVSTLKIQRTQQEDSAVYLCASRYSGSSYNEQFFGPGTRLTVL.

The genes are TRBV7-2 and TRBJ2-1; unclear D gene. The CDR3 is 15 amino acids. The V gene's germline CDR1 is SGHTA and CDR2 FQGNSA. V was cut by 3 bases and J by 1 base, with 10 bases left in between. CDR3 coding DNA: TGTGCCAGCAGCTTCGAATCTGCTTCCTACAATGAGCAGTTCTTC. Its protein product is CASSFESASYNEQFF.

The chain employs TRBV10-3 and TRBJ2-7; 9 bases agree with TRBD1. There are 14 residues in the CDR3. Germline V lookup: CDR1 ENHRY, CDR2 SYGVKD. Unmatched junction bases numbered 9, after V lost 7 bases and J lost 5 bases. CDR3: CAIIQGQGRDEQYF. The CDR3 DNA follows: TGTGCCATCATCCAGGGACAGGGTAGGGACGAGCAGTACTTC.

The CDR3: CASSSPVTQPQHF. The CDR3 nucleotides read TGTGCCAGCAGTTCCCCTGTAACACAGCCCCAGCATTTT. The chain couples TRBV6-2 or TRBV6-3 to TRBJ1-5; D unclear. CDR3 length: 13 residues. Trimming shortened V by 4 bases and J by 7 bases, and 11 bases separated the two germline ends. Germline lookup yields CDR1 MNHEY and CDR2 SVGEGT.

The chain is built from TRBV27 and TRBJ2-7, with D tentatively TRBD2 (6 bases). CDR3 length: 16 amino acids. Trimming cost V 1 base and J 0 bases, with 13 bases left between them. Germline V lookup: CDR1 MNHEY, CDR2 SMNVEV (reference sequence). The CDR3 region is CASSLYGTLNSYEQYF. The CDR3 DNA is TGTGCCAGCAGTTTATACGGGACTCTGAACTCCTACGAGCAGTACTTC.

CDR3: CASSLGGGGNTIYF. The CDR3 bases are TGTGCCAGCAGCTTAGGCGGAGGGGGAAACACCATATATTTT. V is TRBV5-6 and J is TRBJ1-3; no clear D. The ends were cut back, 2 bases at V and 4 bases at J, with 10 bases in the middle. The CDR3 runs to 14 residues. In germline, CDR1 is SGHDT, CDR2 YYEEEE.

This clone was seen once. This sequence joins TRBV30 and TRBJ1-5, with TRBD1 identical over 11 bases. CDR1 is GTSNPN, CDR2 SVGIG, per germline (reference sequence). The CDR3 is 16 residues long. J gave up 3 bases and V 2 bases, and 6 bases lay outside the gene matches. In DNA form, the CDR3 reads TGTGCCTGGAGTTCTAGGGACAGGGGGAACAATCAGCCCCAGCATTTT. Amino acids: CAWSSRDRGNNQPQHF.